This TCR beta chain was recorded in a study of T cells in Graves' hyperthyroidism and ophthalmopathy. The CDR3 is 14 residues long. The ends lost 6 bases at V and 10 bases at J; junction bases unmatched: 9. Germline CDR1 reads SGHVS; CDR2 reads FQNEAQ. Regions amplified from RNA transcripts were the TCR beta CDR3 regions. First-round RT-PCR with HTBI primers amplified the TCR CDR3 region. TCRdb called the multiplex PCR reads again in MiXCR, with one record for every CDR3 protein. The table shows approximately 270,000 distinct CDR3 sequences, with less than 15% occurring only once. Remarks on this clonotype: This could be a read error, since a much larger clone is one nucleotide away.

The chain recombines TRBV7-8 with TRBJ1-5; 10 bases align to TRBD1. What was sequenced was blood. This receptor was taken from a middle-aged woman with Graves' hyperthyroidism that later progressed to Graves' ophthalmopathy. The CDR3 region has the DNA TGTGCCAGCAGAACCGGACAGGGGGGAGACCCCCAGCATTTT. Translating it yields CASRTGQGGDPQHF.